One sample yielded the 5 T cell receptor beta chains listed below, sequenced in a study of T cells in Graves' hyperthyroidism and ophthalmopathy. Amplified regions were TCR beta CDR3 sequences from RNA transcripts. Carried out on the TCR CDR3, a first-round RT-PCR used the HTBI primer set. TCRdb passed the multiplex PCR reads through MiXCR, listing each CDR3 protein once. The data show about 610,000 distinct CDR3 sequences, more than 15% seen once. Input material: blood. The origin of the receptors is a middle-aged woman with Graves' ophthalmopathy.

In this sample, this clonotype turned up many times. The V call is TRBV28, the J call TRBJ2-2; 8 bases map to TRBD2. The germline CDR1 and CDR2 sequences are MDHEN and SYDVKM. The ends lost 8 bases at V and 4 bases at J; junction bases unmatched: 15. The CDR3 is made up of 17 amino acids. CDR3 in DNA: TGTGCCAGCTATAGAACACCTCTAGCGGGCATCACCGGGGAGCTGTTTTTT. This codes for CASYRTPLAGITGELFF.

This clonotype was counted ten times or more. CDR3 loop: CASSQHEKGTEAFF. In DNA, the CDR3 is TGTGCCAGCAGCCAACATGAGAAGGGCACTGAAGCTTTCTTT. This chain connects TRBV3-1 to TRBJ1-1; D is unclear. Germline values: CDR1 LGHDT, CDR2 YNNKEL (reference sequence). The CDR3 contains 14 residues. With 2 bases removed from V and 4 bases from J, the gap between germline ends came to 11 bases.

J is TRBJ2-6 and V is TRBV5-1; no clear D gene. CDR1 SGHRS and CDR2 YFSETQ come from the germline V gene. The CDR3 is 15 residues long. V was pared by 1 base and J by 0 bases, with 5 bases between. The CDR3 reads CASSLSLSGANVLTF. For the CDR3, the DNA is TGCGCCAGCAGCTTGAGCCTCTCTGGGGCCAACGTCCTGACTTTC.

This clonotype was counted at least ten times. CDR3 DNA: TGCAGCGTTGAGTTAGGGTTAGGCGAGCAGTACTTC. It specifies CSVELGLGEQYF. The chain uses TRBV29-1 and TRBJ2-7; D is unresolved. The germline V gene has CDR1 SQVTM and CDR2 ANQGSEA. Trimming cost V 3 bases and J 6 bases, with 12 bases left between them. The CDR3 covers 12 residues.

This chain connects TRBV5-1 to TRBJ2-5; 10 nucleotides agree with TRBD1. This CDR3 has 14 residues. The J segment lost 5 bases and the V segment lost 3 bases, leaving 4 bases of the junction unmatched. Germline loops: CDR1 SGHRS, CDR2 YFSETQ. CDR3 residues: CASSSTGGTETQYF. The CDR3 nucleotides are TGCGCCAGCAGCTCGACAGGGGGCACGGAGACCCAGTACTTC.